Listed here are 19 T cell receptor beta chains from one sample, sequenced in a study of HIV-infected patients and healthy controls. Reverse transcription used approximately 500 ng RNA and constant-region primers for alpha and beta. Separate chain-specific third strand synthesis with multiplexing indices produced the alpha and beta libraries. TCRdb reprocessed the 5' RACE reads with MiXCR, giving one entry per CDR3 protein. The repertoire consists of some 6,100 distinct CDR3 sequences, with less than 9.5% occurring once and the leading ten covering roughly 15%. Follow-up blood was drawn about 14 weeks, roughly three months, after antiretroviral therapy began. The repertoire came from unfractionated whole blood and reflected all unsorted peripheral T cells. The sequencing used blood, collected during antiretroviral therapy. The receptors were sampled from an adult with HIV infection.

This clonotype is medium-sized (0.01 to 0.1%). V is TRBV7-8 and J is TRBJ2-2; TRBD1 agrees at 7 bases. This CDR3 is built from 15 residues. Germline assignment: CDR1 SGHVS and CDR2 FQNEAQ. V lost 5 bases and J lost 8; bases outside the gene matches: 11. CDR3 DNA: TGTGCCAGCAGCCCCTCAGGGGGATTCGTGGGGGAGCTGTTTTTT. Its translation: CASSPSGGFVGELFF. The full variable domain, completed using reference TRBV7-8 and TRBJ2-2, is GAGVSQSPRYKVAKRGQDVALRCDPISGHVSLFWYQQALGQGPEFLTYFQNEAQLDKSGLPSDRFFAERPEGSVSTLKIQRTQQEDSAVYLCASSPSGGFVGELFFGEGSRLTVL.

There are many counts of this clonotype. V gene TRBV10-3 combines with J gene TRBJ2-1; tentative D call: TRBD2 (6 bases). The V end lost 6 bases, the J end lost 9 bases, and 15 bases lay between the germline ends. CDR3 length equals 13 residues. In germline, CDR1 is ENHRY, CDR2 SYGVKD. The DNA of the CDR3 is TGTGCCATCAGCGGACCCGGGGGAGGTGAGCAGTTCTTC. Its protein product is CAISGPGGGEQFF.

J is TRBJ2-3 and V is TRBV4-2, with TRBD2 identical over 11 bases. There are 16 residues in the CDR3. From germline, CDR1 is LGHNA and CDR2 YNFKEQ. The junction had 4 bases not matched to a gene; V was cut back by 3 bases and J by 2 bases. The CDR3 DNA reads as TGTGCCAGCAGCCAGGGGACTAGCGGTCTCACAGATACGCAGTATTTT. Amino acid sequence: CASSQGTSGLTDTQYF.

In its sample, this clonotype is medium-sized. This chain links TRBV20-1 with TRBJ2-3; 9 bases are a match to TRBD1. The CDR3 is 13 amino acids. The J segment lost 4 bases and the V segment lost 6 bases, leaving 5 bases of the junction unmatched. Germline V CDR1 and CDR2: DFQATT, SNEGSKA (reference sequence). The CDR3 bases are TGCAGTGCCCCACAGGGGGCGGCAGATACGCAGTATTTT. Protein product: CSAPQGAADTQYF.

This clonotype is medium-sized (0.01 to 0.1%) in the sample. The V gene is TRBV2, the J gene TRBJ2-1, with a tentative D call TRBD1 (6 bases). CDR1 and CDR2 from the germline V gene are SNHLY and FYNNEI. CDR3 length: 15 amino acids. Deletions cut 1 base from V and 0 bases from J, with 7 bases between. This CDR3 reads CASSEGDISYNEQFF. The DNA for the CDR3 is TGTGCCAGCAGTGAAGGGGACATCTCCTACAATGAGCAGTTCTTC. Supplemented by reference TRBV2 and TRBJ2-1, the full variable domain reads EPEVTQTPSHQVTQMGQEVILRCVPISNHLYFYWYRQILGQKVEFLVSFYNNEISEKSEIFDDQFSVERPDGSNFTLKIRSTKLEDSAMYFCASSEGDISYNEQFFGPGTRLTVL.

Judged by abundance, this clonotype is medium-sized. The gene calls are TRBV11-2 and TRBJ2-1, with D uncertain. CDR1 is SGHAT and CDR2 is FQNNGV in the germline V gene. This CDR3 is 14 amino acids long. The V end lost 6 bases, the J end lost 2 bases, and 11 bases lay between the germline ends. The CDR3 is CASRMYGAYNEQFF. CDR3 DNA sequence: TGTGCCAGCAGGATGTATGGCGCCTACAATGAGCAGTTCTTC.

This clonotype is labeled medium-sized. V usage is TRBV7-9 and J usage is TRBJ2-1; D not certain. V lost 5 bases and J lost 3, with 20 bases in between. CDR1 SEHNR and CDR2 FQNEAQ come from the germline V gene (reference sequence). The CDR3 runs to 17 residues. The CDR3 loop reads CASSTWTEKIIYNEQFF. CDR3 sequence (DNA): TGTGCCAGCAGCACCTGGACGGAAAAGATAATCTACAATGAGCAGTTCTTC.

This clonotype is labeled as medium-sized. The chain recombines TRBV6-5 with TRBJ2-2; D perhaps matches TRBD2 (5 bases). The CDR3 loop spans 15 amino acids. V was cut by 6 bases and J by 5 bases, with 16 bases left in between. CDR1 MNHEY and CDR2 SVGAGI come from the germline V gene. The CDR3 DNA is TGTGCCAGCAGCGCCGGCCGCCGGGGTACCGGGGAGCTGTTTTTT. The encoded protein is CASSAGRRGTGELFF.

V gene TRBV6-5 combines with J gene TRBJ2-3; 8 positions match TRBD1. The CDR3 has 15 residues. V gave up 2 bases and J gave up 6 bases; unmatched junction bases: 7. Germline CDR1 reads MNHEY; CDR2 reads SVGAGI. The CDR3 reads CASSYDRQGRDTQYF. The CDR3 nucleotides are TGTGCCAGCAGTTACGACCGACAGGGGAGGGATACGCAGTATTTT.

This clonotype has only a few counts. The V and J genes are TRBV7-9 and TRBJ2-2; D call uncertain. Per germline, CDR1 SEHNR and CDR2 FQNEAQ (reference sequence). CDR3 length equals 12 residues. V lost 6 bases to trimming and J lost 6 bases, with 8 bases between them. The CDR3 nucleotides are TGTGCCAGCAGGCAACTTGCCGGGGAGCTGTTTTTT. It encodes CASRQLAGELFF.

This clonotype is deemed medium-sized. V and J are TRBV6-6 and TRBJ2-1, with 9 nucleotides matching TRBD2. Germline-derived CDR1 and CDR2 are MNHNY and SVGAGI (reference sequence). The CDR3 has 15 amino acids. After removal of 4 bases from V and 7 bases from J, the junction contained 8 bases not matched to a gene. The CDR3 DNA is TGTGCCAGCAGTTCTTCTAGCGGGATTAGTAATGAGCAGTTCTTC. This gives the protein CASSSSSGISNEQFF.

This clonotype was counted ten times or more. The V gene is TRBV20-1, the J gene TRBJ1-4; tentatively, D is TRBD1 (5 bases). The germline CDR1 and CDR2 sequences are DFQATT and SNEGSKA (reference sequence). This CDR3 has 14 residues. The V gene lost 0 bases and the J gene lost 6 bases, with 11 bases spanning the gap. CDR3: CSARDLRGDEKLFF. In DNA, the CDR3 is TGCAGTGCTAGAGATTTAAGGGGCGATGAAAAACTGTTTTTT.

This clonotype was detected only a few times. The chain has TRBV7-2 and TRBJ2-3; D gene uncertain. This CDR3 has 14 amino acids. Germline V gene data show CDR1 as SGHTA and CDR2 as FQGNSA. The V gene lost 1 base and the J gene lost 2 bases, with 7 bases spanning the gap. The CDR3 DNA sequence: TGTGCCAGCAGCTTAGGTGTACTCACAGATACGCAGTATTTT. It translates to CASSLGVLTDTQYF.

By frequency in the sample, this clonotype is medium-sized. The chain is built from TRBV28 and TRBJ1-1; TRBD1 matches at 8 bases. Unmatched junction bases numbered 9, after V lost 8 bases and J lost 1 base. Germline CDR1 is MDHEN and CDR2 is SYDVKM. CDR3 length: 15 amino acids. Here the CDR3 DNA reads TGTGCCAGCTCTCCTTCAGGGGGCTCGAACACTGAAGCTTTCTTT. Its translation: CASSPSGGSNTEAFF. The variable domain in full, completed from reference TRBV28 and TRBJ1-1, reads DVKVTQSSRYLVKRTGEKVFLECVQDMDHENMFWYRQDPGLGLRLIYFSYDVKMKEKGDIPEGYSVSREKKERFSLILESASTNQTSMYLCASSPSGGSNTEAFFGQGTRLTVV.

This clonotype was picked up many times. J is TRBJ2-5 and V is TRBV12-3 or TRBV12-4; no reliable D call. The CDR3 totals 13 residues. The V end was cut by 2 bases, the J end by 6 bases, with 10 bases between. The CDR3 protein is CASSLSRGQTQYF. In DNA, the CDR3 is TGTGCCAGCAGTTTATCACGTGGGCAGACCCAGTACTTC.

This clonotype was seen ten or more times. The J gene is TRBJ1-5, the V gene TRBV27; D is undetermined. This CDR3 has 13 amino acids. The germline V gene encodes CDR1 MNHEY and CDR2 SMNVEV (reference sequence). V gave up 3 bases and J gave up 7 bases, with 10 bases separating them. CDR3 residues: CASSFGARQPQHF. CDR3 DNA sequence: TGTGCCAGCAGTTTCGGCGCAAGGCAGCCCCAGCATTTT.

This chain connects TRBV6-2 or TRBV6-3 to TRBJ2-7, with 10 bases that match TRBD2. Germline trimming cut 6 bases from V and 1 base from J; bases unmatched to any gene: 3. The CDR3 is 14 amino acids. CDR1 and CDR2 (germline): MNHEY, SVGEGT. Here the CDR3 DNA reads TGTGCCAGCAGAGGACTAGCGGAATCCTACGAGCAGTACTTC. Its protein product is CASRGLAESYEQYF.

This clonotype is judged medium-sized. The chain carries TRBV2 and TRBJ2-2; TRBD1 is a possible D gene (6 bases). V lost 6 bases, J lost 4 bases, and 12 bases lay in between. The germline gives CDR1 SNHLY, CDR2 FYNNEI. This CDR3 has 14 residues. The DNA for the CDR3 is TGTGCCAGCAGGCTTGACAGGTTCACCGGGGAGCTGTTTTTT. Translation gives CASRLDRFTGELFF.

This clonotype counts as medium-sized. The chain's CDR3 is CASSSFEGDGELFF. The CDR3 DNA follows: TGTGCCAGCTCGTCCTTCGAAGGGGACGGGGAGCTGTTTTTT. The gene calls are TRBV13 and TRBJ2-2; D might be TRBD1 (5 bases). The CDR3 is 14 amino acids. CDR1 and CDR2 (germline): PRHDT, FYEKMQ (reference sequence). V lost 8 bases and J lost 7, with 17 bases in between.